Below, one T cell receptor beta chain is given with its context. Using immunoSEQ multiplex PCR, the repertoire was profiled, and TCRdb retains in-frame clones only, with some absent. The table has about 240,000 clones, about 80% seen once. The data originate from a study of blood T cell repertoires in COVID-19. With V trimmed by 7 bases and J by 0 bases, 13 bases remained unmatched. Per germline, CDR1 LNHDA and CDR2 SQIVND (reference sequence). CDR3 length equals 17 residues. This sequence originates from a woman aged 80 or over with acute or convalescent COVID-19. Sequenced input: peripheral blood. The chain links TRBV19 to TRBJ1-1; the match to TRBD1 covers 8 bases. The CDR3 DNA follows: TGTGCCAGTAATCCGACAGGGGCGCGAACTATGAACACTGAAGCTTTCTTT. It codes for CASNPTGARTMNTEAFF.